The rows below give T cell receptor beta chains drawn from one sample of a study of blood T cell repertoires in COVID-19. The protocol was immunoSEQ multiplex PCR, while the TCRdb copy is restricted to in-frame clones and leaves out a portion. Among under 500,000 clones listed, about 85% were seen once. Sequences were obtained from PBMCs or T cells enriched from blood (not recorded which). All receptors come from a woman between 18 and 29 years old with acute COVID-19. CDR3s include the opening cysteine and the closing phenylalanine or tryptophan. A D gene is named only where the DNA matches it firmly. Where a row states a size, it is once, few, many or the class of an expanded clone; other rows omit it.

TRBJ2-3,NA,NA,TRBV21-1,TGTGCCAGCAGCAAAGGGACTAGCGGGGGGAGCACAGATACGCAGTATTTT,CASSKGTSGGSTDTQYF
TRBJ2-1,TRBD1,NA,TRBV27,TGTGCCAGCGGACAGGGTCGCCATGAGCAGTTCTTC,CASGQGRHEQFF
TRBJ2-6,NA,NA,TRBV5-1,TGCGCCAGCAGTGACAGACTCATCACCTCTGGGGCCAACGTCCTGACTTTC,CASSDRLITSGANVLTF
TRBJ1-2,TRBD1,NA,TRBV11-2,TGTGCCAGCAGCACAGGGGGCTATGGCTACACCTTC,CASSTGGYGYTF
TRBJ1-1,NA,NA,TRBV19,TGTGCCAGTAGAGCCCAGGGGTCCACTGAAGCTTTCTTT,CASRAQGSTEAFF
TRBJ1-2,TRBD1,NA,TRBV3-1/TRBV3-2,TGTGCCAGCAGCCAAGGTGACAGGGGCGGTGGCTACACCTTC,CASSQGDRGGGYTF
TRBJ2-5,TRBD1,NA,TRBV7-3,TGTGCCAGCAGCGACGGACAGGGCGAGACCCAGTACTTC,CASSDGQGETQYF
TRBJ1-1,TRBD1,few,TRBV4-1,TGCGCCAGCAGCGTCATCGGGGGTCCCGGGACAGGGCGGACTGAAGCTTTCTTT,CASSVIGGPGTGRTEAFF
TRBJ2-1,TRBD2,NA,TRBV29-1,TGCAGCGTTGAAGCAGGAAACACGAGGGGGCTAGCGGGGGCTCCCTACAATGAGCAGTTCTTC,CSVEAGNTRGLAGAPYNEQFF
TRBJ1-5,NA,once,TRBV7-9,TGTGCCAGCAGCTTAGGCGTCGAAGCGCCCCAGCATTTT,CASSLGVEAPQHF
TRBJ2-7,NA,once,TRBV4-1,TGCGCCAGCAGCACGCACAAGCGGAGTTCCTACGAGCAGTACTTC,CASSTHKRSSYEQYF
TRBJ2-7,TRBD2,NA,TRBV15,TGTGCCACCAGCAGCCCCTTGCGGGAGATCTACGAGCAGTACTTC,CATSSPLREIYEQYF
TRBJ1-6,TRBD1,NA,TRBV19,TGTGCCACCTCCCCTGCGGACAGGTTAAATTCACCCCTCCACTTT,CATSPADRLNSPLHF
TRBJ2-7,NA,NA,TRBV6-5,TGTGCCAGCACCCAGTCCGGGGATTACTACGAGCAGTACTTC,CASTQSGDYYEQYF
TRBJ2-3,NA,once,TRBV3-1/TRBV3-2,TGTGCCAGCAGCCGACAGGTTTCCACAGATACGCAGTATTTT,CASSRQVSTDTQYF
TRBJ1-2,NA,once,TRBV11-2,TGTGCCAGCAGCTTAGGGATGACAAATGGCTACACCTTC,CASSLGMTNGYTF
TRBJ2-7,TRBD1,NA,TRBV7-9,TGTGCCAGCACCCGGGACAGGGGCTACGAGCAGTACTTC,CASTRDRGYEQYF
TRBJ2-1,NA,NA,TRBV18,TGTGCCAGCTCAGCCTTTTACGGAGGGGACAATGAGCAGTTCTTC,CASSAFYGGDNEQFF
TRBJ2-4,TRBD1,NA,TRBV9,TGTGCCAGCAGCGTAGCTGACAGGGTGGACATTCAGTACTTC,CASSVADRVDIQYF
TRBJ2-2,NA,once,TRBV9,TGTGCCAGCAGCGTAATCCGACCAGGTGGCACCGGGGAGCTGTTTTTT,CASSVIRPGGTGELFF
TRBJ2-7,NA,once,TRBV28,TGTGCCAGCAGTTTGGGCACTTACGAGCAGTACTTC,CASSLGTYEQYF
TRBJ1-6,NA,NA,TRBV6-5,TGTGCCAGCAGTCCTACTAGCTCCTATAATTCACCCCTCCACTTT,CASSPTSSYNSPLHF
TRBJ1-2,TRBD1,NA,TRBV19,TGTGCCAGTAGTATTCGGGGACAGGGAGAACTTGGGAACTATGGCTACACCTTC,CASSIRGQGELGNYGYTF
TRBJ2-5,NA,once,TRBV6-5,TGTGCCAGCAGTTACACGCTAGCTCAAGAGACCCAGTACTTC,CASSYTLAQETQYF
TRBJ1-1,TRBD1,NA,TRBV28,TGTGCCAGTTTGACAGGGACGAACACTGAAGCTTTCTTT,CASLTGTNTEAFF
TRBJ2-1,TRBD2,once,TRBV10-3,TGTGCCAGCCAGACTCTAGCGGGAGGAAGGGATGAGCAGTTCTTC,CASQTLAGGRDEQFF
TRBJ1-5,NA,NA,TRBV12-5,TGTGCTAGTGGTTTTGAGAGCAATCAGCCCCAGCATTTT,CASGFESNQPQHF
TRBJ2-7,NA,NA,TRBV7-2,TGTGCCAGCAGCTTAGAACTCCCCTACGAGCAGTACTTC,CASSLELPYEQYF
TRBJ1-5,TRBD1,NA,TRBV6-6,TGTGCCAGCAGATGGGACAGCCCACGGCGTCAGCCCCAGCATTTT,CASRWDSPRRQPQHF
TRBJ1-5,TRBD1,NA,TRBV6-5,TGTGCCAGCAGCCACGGACAGGCCCCCAATCAGCCCCAGCATTTT,CASSHGQAPNQPQHF
TRBJ2-7,TRBD1,few,TRBV28,TGTGCCAGCGCCCTACAGGGGGTCTACGAGCAGTACTTC,CASALQGVYEQYF
TRBJ1-4,NA,NA,TRBV5-4,TGTGCCAGCAGCTTGGGGGAGAATGAAAAACTGTTTTTT,CASSLGENEKLFF
TRBJ1-1,NA,NA,TRBV7-2,TGTGCCAGCAGCTTTACTGCCGGTTCGAACACTGAAGCTTTCTTT,CASSFTAGSNTEAFF
TRBJ2-1,TRBD2,once,TRBV29-1,TGCAGCGTGGGGGAATCGGCGGGAGAATTGTTCTTC,CSVGESAGELFF
TRBJ2-5,TRBD2,NA,TRBV19,TGTGCCAGTAGTCCCCGAGTAGCGGGAGGGCCTGAGACCCAGTACTTC,CASSPRVAGGPETQYF
TRBJ2-5,TRBD2,NA,TRBV2,TGTGCCAGCAGGGTGCGGGGGGGGCAAGAGACCCAGTACTTC,CASRVRGGQETQYF
TRBJ1-5,TRBD1,once,TRBV7-8,TGTGCCAGCAGCCCTGGGCGGACAGGGGGGAATCAGCCCCAGCATTTT,CASSPGRTGGNQPQHF
TRBJ2-5,TRBD1,NA,TRBV19,TGTGCCAGTAGTACCTCCCGACAGGGGGGAGGTGAGACCCAGTACTTC,CASSTSRQGGGETQYF
TRBJ1-2,TRBD1,NA,TRBV6-5,TGTGCCAGCAGTTCGGACAGGGGGAATAACTATGGCTACACCTTC,CASSSDRGNNYGYTF
TRBJ2-1,NA,NA,TRBV3-1/TRBV3-2,TGTGCCAGCAGCCCAAGACGGACTTACAATGAGCAGTTCTTC,CASSPRRTYNEQFF
TRBJ2-2,NA,few,TRBV7-2,TGTGCCAGCTCCAAAACGAACACCGGGGAGCTGTTTTTT,CASSKTNTGELFF
TRBJ1-4,NA,NA,TRBV4-2,TGTGCCAGCAGCCCGAGGACAACAACTAATGAAAAACTGTTTTTT,CASSPRTTTNEKLFF
TRBJ2-2,TRBD2,NA,TRBV7-8,TGTGCCAGCAGCCCGGGACTAGCGGGAGGGTTCACCGGGGAGCTGTTTTTT,CASSPGLAGGFTGELFF
TRBJ1-2,NA,NA,TRBV6-5,TGTGCCAGCAGTTACTCACGAACAGGGTCCGTCTATGGCTACACCTTC,CASSYSRTGSVYGYTF
TRBJ2-7,NA,NA,TRBV5-1,TGCGCCAGCAGCTTGGATATTACGACATTACCCTACGAGCAGTACTTC,CASSLDITTLPYEQYF
TRBJ1-1,NA,NA,TRBV3-1/TRBV3-2,TGTGCCAGCAGCCTTGCAGTGAACACTGAAGCTTTCTTT,CASSLAVNTEAFF
TRBJ2-1,TRBD2,NA,TRBV2,TGTGCCAGCAAACTAGCGGGAGGGAACAATGAGCAGTTCTTC,CASKLAGGNNEQFF